The 29 T cell receptor beta chains given below trace back to one sample, sequenced in a study of early T cells in non-severe SARS-CoV-2 infection. MiXCR, applied by TCRdb to the 5' RACE reads, yields one record per CDR3 protein. The sample has about 50,000 distinct CDR3 sequences, about a tenth seen once. The source was whole blood, collected at baseline. These receptor sequences come from an adult who was a healthcare worker with PCR-confirmed SARS-CoV-2 infection or an uninfected control (not recorded which).

This clonotype was counted ten times or more. V gene TRBV6-5 combines with J gene TRBJ2-5; D is ambiguous. The CDR3 consists of 14 residues. Trimming took off 6 bases at V and 5 bases at J, with 16 bases between the two ends. CDR1 MNHEY and CDR2 SVGAGI come from the germline V gene. The DNA of the CDR3 is TGTGCCAGCAGCTTGCAGGATGACTTGGAGACCCAGTACTTC. It is translated as CASSLQDDLETQYF.

The CDR3 is CASSPGSDSRYTF. In nucleotides, the CDR3 is TGTGCCAGCTCCCCAGGTTCGGACTCCCGCTACACCTTC. The J gene is TRBJ1-2, the V gene TRBV18, with no clear D. V was pared by 6 bases and J by 9 bases, with 17 bases between. Germline lookup yields CDR1 KGHSH and CDR2 LQKENI. This CDR3 contains 13 residues.

The table lists this clonotype with many counts. The chain recombines TRBV28 with TRBJ1-5; D is unresolved. From germline, CDR1 is MDHEN and CDR2 SYDVKM. Trimming shortened V by 7 bases and J by 0 bases, and 19 bases separated the two germline ends. This CDR3 is 17 amino acids long. The CDR3 protein is CASISLTAVYSNQPQHF. For the CDR3, the DNA is TGTGCCAGCATATCGTTGACGGCGGTTTATAGCAATCAGCCCCAGCATTTT.

This clonotype has just a few counts. This sequence joins TRBV29-1 and TRBJ1-3; D call uncertain. Germline values: CDR1 SQVTM, CDR2 ANQGSEA. The CDR3 is made up of 12 amino acids. The ends were cut back, 7 bases at V and 4 bases at J, with 11 bases in the middle. CDR3 nucleotide sequence: TGCAGCGCGGGTCGTGAAGGAAACACCATATATTTT. The encoded protein is CSAGREGNTIYF.

In its sample, this clonotype was seen a few times. The DNA of the CDR3 is TGCAGCACGAGCGGGAGGGCCGTGGAGACCCAGTACTTC. Translation: CSTSGRAVETQYF. This sequence joins TRBV29-1 and TRBJ2-5, with 10 bases lining up with TRBD2. V dropped 8 bases and J dropped 5; count of bases not matched to a gene: 8. Germline V lookup: CDR1 SQVTM, CDR2 ANQGSEA. The CDR3 is made up of 13 amino acids.

This clonotype was picked up many times. This chain links TRBV6-6 with TRBJ2-5; possibly TRBD1 for D (5 bases). Germline values: CDR1 MNHNY, CDR2 SVGAGI (reference sequence). Trimming pared 5 bases from V and 5 bases from J, leaving 12 bases between. The CDR3 sequence is 13 residues long. As DNA, the CDR3 is TGTGCCAGCAGTCCATGGGGCGAGGAGACCCAGTACTTC. This sequence encodes CASSPWGEETQYF.

The table lists this clonotype with a few counts. The V gene is TRBV11-2, the J gene TRBJ2-5; D might be TRBD1 (6 bases). Trimming left V 5 bases short and J 2 bases short, with 9 bases between. Germline V gives CDR1 SGHAT, CDR2 FQNNGV. The CDR3 consists of 13 residues. CDR3 in amino acids: CASSKDRQETQYF. CDR3 DNA sequence: TGTGCCAGCAGCAAAGACAGGCAAGAGACCCAGTACTTC.

V and J are TRBV5-1 and TRBJ2-3; D uncertain. V was clipped by 0 bases and J by 2 bases, with 13 bases between them. This CDR3 is 16 amino acids long. CDR1 and CDR2 (germline): SGHRS, YFSETQ. Written as DNA, the CDR3 is TGCGCCAGCAGCTTGGCGGCACTCGGGCCCACAGATACGCAGTATTTT. Amino acids: CASSLAALGPTDTQYF. Looking up the rest from reference TRBV5-1 and TRBJ2-3 gives the full variable domain: KAGVTQTPRYLIKTRGQQVTLSCSPISGHRSVSWYQQTPGQGLQFLFEYFSETQRNKGNFPGRFSGRQFSNSRSEMNVSTLELGDSALYLCASSLAALGPTDTQYFGPGTRLTVL.

V gene TRBV28 combines with J gene TRBJ2-6; a weak D match, TRBD1 (5 bases). Germline V CDR1 and CDR2: MDHEN, SYDVKM. CDR3 size: 15 residues. V was pared by 2 bases and J by 0 bases, with 5 bases between. This CDR3 reads CASSLDSSGANVLTF. CDR3 DNA: TGTGCCAGCAGTTTAGACAGCTCTGGGGCCAACGTCCTGACTTTC.

Within the sample, this clonotype is medium-sized. The chain is built from TRBV29-1 and TRBJ2-3, with D tentatively TRBD1 (8 bases). Germline assignment: CDR1 SQVTM and CDR2 ANQGSEA. The length of the CDR3 is 13 residues. V dropped 7 bases and J dropped 3 bases, with 14 bases sitting between them. The CDR3 bases are TGCAGCGGCGACAGGGGAGGGACAGATACGCAGTATTTT. It translates to CSGDRGGTDTQYF.

This clonotype was seen a handful of times. This chain uses TRBV13 with TRBJ2-1; a possible D gene is TRBD2 (6 bases). V was shortened by 0 bases and J by 8 bases, with 20 bases between the two germline ends. The CDR3 spans 17 residues. Germline V CDR1 and CDR2: PRHDT, FYEKMQ (reference sequence). The CDR3 DNA sequence: TGTGCCAGCAGCTTAGGCCTGACTGCGGGAAAGAGCCATGAGCAGTTCTTC. Protein: CASSLGLTAGKSHEQFF. Complete variable domain (other parts from reference TRBV13 and TRBJ2-1): AAGVIQSPRHLIKEKRETATLKCYPIPRHDTVYWYQQGPGQDPQFLISFYEKMQSDKGSIPDRFSAQQFSDYHSELNMSSLELGDSALYFCASSLGLTAGKSHEQFFGPGTRLTVL.

This clonotype was observed a few times. The gene calls are TRBV7-6 and TRBJ2-2, with 7 positions matching TRBD1. The CDR3 covers 15 residues. The germline CDR1 and CDR2 sequences are SGHVS and FNYEAQ. V dropped 3 bases and J dropped 1; count of bases not matched to a gene: 2. CDR3 bases: TGTGCCAGCAGCTTCGGGACAGAGAACACCGGGGAGCTGTTTTTT. Amino acid sequence: CASSFGTENTGELFF.

This clonotype showed up just a few times. At one end the junction does not follow the germline gene, possibly because of a read error. The chain uses TRBV7-9 and TRBJ2-3; 8 bases map to TRBD1. Per germline, CDR1 SEHNR and CDR2 FQNEAQ (reference sequence). The CDR3 spans 15 residues. DNA for the CDR3: TGTGCCAGCAGCCAGACAGGGGCGGGCACAGATACGGAGTATTTT. Protein: CASSQTGAGTDTEYF.

This clonotype was seen only a few times. V gene TRBV5-1 combines with J gene TRBJ2-7; 7 positions agree with TRBD1. The CDR3 runs 12 residues. V dropped 7 bases and J dropped 3; count of bases not matched to a gene: 4. Germline V gene sequence: CDR1 SGHRS, CDR2 YFSETQ. CDR3 sequence reads: CASARDSYEQYF. The CDR3 DNA sequence: TGCGCCAGCGCGAGGGACAGCTACGAGCAGTACTTC.

J is TRBJ1-5 and V is TRBV7-9, with 10 nucleotides matching TRBD1. The germline gives CDR1 SEHNR, CDR2 FQNEAQ (reference sequence). J lost 7 bases, V lost 5 bases, and 5 bases had no gene match. The CDR3 extends over 14 amino acids. The CDR3 nucleotides are TGTGCCAGCAGCGCGGGACAGGGGAAACAGCCCCAGCATTTT. Translated, it gives CASSAGQGKQPQHF.

V is TRBV9 and J is TRBJ2-1; D remains ambiguous. Germline loops: CDR1 SGDLS, CDR2 YYNGEE. Trimming shortened V by 4 bases and J by 5 bases, and 7 bases separated the two germline ends. The CDR3 loop spans 12 amino acids. The CDR3 sequence: CASSTRDNEQFF. The CDR3 DNA follows: TGTGCCAGCAGCACCCGAGACAATGAGCAGTTCTTC.

This clonotype has more than one count but fewer than ten. The chain combines TRBV12-5 with TRBJ2-5; D is possibly TRBD1 (6 bases). Germline values: CDR1 LGHNT, CDR2 FRNRAP. The CDR3 extends over 17 amino acids. V lost 0 bases and J lost 2, with 16 bases in between. CDR3 protein: CASGLVQGSQKQETQYF. The CDR3 DNA is TGTGCTAGTGGTTTGGTACAGGGCAGCCAAAAACAAGAGACCCAGTACTTC.

This clonotype was detected a few times. The chain joins TRBV7-2 to TRBJ2-6, with 7 bases matching TRBD1. Germline loops: CDR1 SGHTA, CDR2 FQGNSA. The CDR3 has 18 amino acids. After removal of 1 base from V and 0 bases from J, the junction contained 6 bases not matched to a gene. As DNA, the CDR3 is TGTGCCAGCAGCTTAGTGGGGACAGCCCTCTCTGGGGCCAACGTCCTGACTTTC. As protein: CASSLVGTALSGANVLTF.

This clonotype was detected ten times or more. This sequence joins TRBV18 and TRBJ1-1, with D uncertain. This CDR3 spans 15 amino acids. Between the trimmed V and J ends, which lost 4 bases and 2 bases, there was a span of 14 bases. Germline CDR1 reads KGHSH; CDR2 reads LQKENI. The CDR3 is CASSLQMFKNTEAFF. The CDR3 region has the DNA TGTGCCAGCTCACTACAGATGTTTAAAAACACTGAAGCTTTCTTT. The full variable domain, with the rest looked up from reference TRBV18 and TRBJ1-1, is NAGVMQNPRHLVRRRGQEARLRCSPMKGHSHVYWYRQLPEEGLKFMVYLQKENIIDESGMPKERFSAEFPKEGPSILRIQQVVRGDSAAYFCASSLQMFKNTEAFFGQGTRLTVV.

This clonotype was detected ten times or more. This sequence joins TRBV7-9 and TRBJ1-2, with TRBD1 as a possible D gene (5 bases). The V and J ends lost 11 bases and 6 bases respectively, with 13 bases between them. The CDR3 consists of 11 residues. In germline, CDR1 is SEHNR, CDR2 FQNEAQ (reference sequence). CDR3 sequence reads: CAPGGENGYTF. The CDR3 coding sequence is TGTGCCCCCGGGGGAGAGAATGGCTACACCTTC. The full variable domain, with the rest looked up from reference TRBV7-9 and TRBJ1-2, is DTGVSQNPRHKITKRGQNVTFRCDPISEHNRLYWYRQTLGQGPEFLTYFQNEAQLEKSRLLSDRFSAERPKGSFSTLEIQRTEQGDSAMYLCAPGGENGYTFGSGTRLTVV.

This clonotype was detected ten times or more. The chain combines TRBV29-1 with TRBJ1-2, with 9 bases identical to TRBD1. This CDR3 has 12 residues. Germline assignment: CDR1 SQVTM and CDR2 ANQGSEA. J lost 7 bases, V lost 6 bases, and 6 bases had no gene match. In nucleotides, the CDR3 is TGCAGCGTCGACTGGACAGGGGTTGGCTACACCTTC. It encodes CSVDWTGVGYTF.

Ten or more counts support this clonotype. The CDR3, as DNA: TGCAGTGCTAGAGATGCGCTAGCGGGGGCTAACTACGAGCAGTACTTC. As protein: CSARDALAGANYEQYF. The genes are TRBV20-1 and TRBJ2-7; 10 nucleotides match TRBD2. Trimming at V came to 0 bases and at J to 3 bases, leaving 8 bases not matched to a gene. Germline values: CDR1 DFQATT, CDR2 SNEGSKA (reference sequence). This CDR3 has 16 residues.

In this sample, this clonotype turned up a few times. The V gene is TRBV20-1, the J gene TRBJ1-5; TRBD1 might be the D (5 bases). V lost 6 bases and J 2 bases, leaving 14 bases between the germline ends. Germline assignment: CDR1 DFQATT and CDR2 SNEGSKA (reference sequence). There are 14 residues in the CDR3. The chain's CDR3 is CSALRGEGNQPQHF. The DNA for the CDR3 is TGCAGTGCCCTGAGGGGAGAGGGCAATCAGCCCCAGCATTTT.

This clonotype has a handful of counts. The chain couples TRBV6-5 to TRBJ2-3, with TRBD1 as a possible D gene (5 bases). The V gene lost 2 bases and the J gene lost 4 bases, with 13 bases spanning the gap. CDR1 is MNHEY and CDR2 is SVGAGI in the germline V gene. The CDR3 totals 15 residues. The CDR3 DNA sequence: TGTGCCAGCAGTTACCAACAGGCCAGGGCAGATACGCAGTATTTT. Residues: CASSYQQARADTQYF.

This sequence joins TRBV20-1 and TRBJ2-7; 10 bases are a match to TRBD2. Germline V gene sequence: CDR1 DFQATT, CDR2 SNEGSKA (reference sequence). V was clipped by 5 bases and J by 0 bases; unmatched bases: 7. The CDR3 covers 15 residues. CDR3 protein: CSAYLAGGSSYEQYF. In nucleotides, the CDR3 is TGCAGTGCTTACTTAGCGGGGGGAAGCTCCTACGAGCAGTACTTC.

This chain connects TRBV30 to TRBJ2-7; possibly TRBD1 for D (7 bases). The germline V gene encodes CDR1 GTSNPN and CDR2 SVGIG (reference sequence). V lost 3 bases and J lost 6, with 18 bases in between. The CDR3 runs to 14 residues. Here the CDR3 reads CAWSRGAGLLEQYF. The CDR3 coding sequence is TGTGCCTGGAGCAGGGGGGCAGGGCTACTCGAGCAGTACTTC.

This chain joins TRBV20-1 and TRBJ1-4; D might be TRBD1 (5 bases). This CDR3 is 15 amino acids long. Germline V gene sequence: CDR1 DFQATT, CDR2 SNEGSKA (reference sequence). Trimming pared 4 bases from V and 0 bases from J, leaving 12 bases between. The CDR3 DNA sequence: TGCAGTGCTACGACCCGACAGTCAACTAATGAAAAACTGTTTTTT. It translates to CSATTRQSTNEKLFF.

There are many counts of this clonotype. V gene TRBV29-1 combines with J gene TRBJ2-3; 11 positions match TRBD2. Germline CDR1 is SQVTM and CDR2 is ANQGSEA. The V segment lost 1 base and the J segment 0 bases; nucleotides outside the gene matches: 18. The CDR3 runs 21 residues. The CDR3 sequence is CSVEGTPKLPGLAASTDTQYF. The CDR3 nucleotides read TGCAGCGTTGAAGGAACCCCCAAGCTCCCGGGACTAGCGGCCAGCACAGATACGCAGTATTTT.

This clonotype was observed a few times. V gene TRBV6-5 combines with J gene TRBJ1-2; D is possibly TRBD1 (5 bases). CDR1 is MNHEY and CDR2 is SVGAGI in the germline V gene. V gave up 7 bases and J gave up 3 bases, with 15 bases separating them. This CDR3 comprises 14 residues. The CDR3 loop is CASKRQPSDYGYTF. DNA for the CDR3: TGTGCCAGCAAACGACAGCCTTCTGACTATGGCTACACCTTC.